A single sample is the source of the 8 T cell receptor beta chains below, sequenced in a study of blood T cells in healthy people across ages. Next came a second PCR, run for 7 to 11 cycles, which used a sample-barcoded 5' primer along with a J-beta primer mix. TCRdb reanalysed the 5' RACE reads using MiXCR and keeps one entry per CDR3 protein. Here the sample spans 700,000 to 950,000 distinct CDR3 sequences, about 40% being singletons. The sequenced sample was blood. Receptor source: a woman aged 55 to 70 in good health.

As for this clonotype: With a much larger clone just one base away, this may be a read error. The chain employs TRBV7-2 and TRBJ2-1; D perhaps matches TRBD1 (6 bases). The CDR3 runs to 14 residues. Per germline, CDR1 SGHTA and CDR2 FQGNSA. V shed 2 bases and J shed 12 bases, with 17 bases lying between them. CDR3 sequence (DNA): TGTGCCAGCAGCTTACAGGGGAGCACAGATATGCAGTTCTTC. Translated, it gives CASSLQGSTDMQFF.

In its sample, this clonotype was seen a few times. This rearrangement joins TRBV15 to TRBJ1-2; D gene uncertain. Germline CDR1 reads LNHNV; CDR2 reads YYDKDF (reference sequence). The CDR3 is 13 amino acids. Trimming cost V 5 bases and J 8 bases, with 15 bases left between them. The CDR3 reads CATSGIHEGGYTF. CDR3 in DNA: TGTGCCACCAGCGGAATACACGAAGGGGGCTACACCTTC.

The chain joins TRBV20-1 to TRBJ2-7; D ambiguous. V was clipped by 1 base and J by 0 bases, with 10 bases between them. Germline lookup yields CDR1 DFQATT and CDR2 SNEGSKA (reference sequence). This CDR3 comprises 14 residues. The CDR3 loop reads CSARGTEHSYEQYF. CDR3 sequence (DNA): TGCAGTGCTAGAGGGACGGAACACTCCTACGAGCAGTACTTC.

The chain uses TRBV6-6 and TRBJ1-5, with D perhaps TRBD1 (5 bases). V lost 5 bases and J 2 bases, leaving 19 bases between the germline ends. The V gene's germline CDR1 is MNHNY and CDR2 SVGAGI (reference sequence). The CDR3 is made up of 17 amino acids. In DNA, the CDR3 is TGTGCCAGCAGTCCCGGGGCAGGGAGTGGGGGCAATCAGCCCCAGCATTTT. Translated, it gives CASSPGAGSGGNQPQHF.

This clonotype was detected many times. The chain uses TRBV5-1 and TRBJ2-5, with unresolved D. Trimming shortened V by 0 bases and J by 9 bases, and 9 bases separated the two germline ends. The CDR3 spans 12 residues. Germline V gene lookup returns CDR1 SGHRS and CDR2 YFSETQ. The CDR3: CASSLDFAAQYF. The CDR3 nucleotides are TGCGCCAGCAGCTTGGATTTTGCGGCCCAGTACTTC.

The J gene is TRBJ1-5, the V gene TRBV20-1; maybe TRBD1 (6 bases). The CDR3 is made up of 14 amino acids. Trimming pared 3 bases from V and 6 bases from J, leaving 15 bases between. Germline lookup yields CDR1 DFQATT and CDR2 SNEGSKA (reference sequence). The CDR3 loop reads CSARPGTFFQPQHF. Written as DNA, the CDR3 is TGCAGTGCTAGGCCTGGGACATTTTTTCAGCCCCAGCATTTT.

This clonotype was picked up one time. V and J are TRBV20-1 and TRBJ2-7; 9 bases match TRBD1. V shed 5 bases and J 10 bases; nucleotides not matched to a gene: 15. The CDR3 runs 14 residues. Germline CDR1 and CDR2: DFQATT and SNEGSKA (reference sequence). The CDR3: CSAWTLDRGWDQYF. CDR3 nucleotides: TGCAGTGCTTGGACCCTCGACAGGGGGTGGGATCAGTACTTC.

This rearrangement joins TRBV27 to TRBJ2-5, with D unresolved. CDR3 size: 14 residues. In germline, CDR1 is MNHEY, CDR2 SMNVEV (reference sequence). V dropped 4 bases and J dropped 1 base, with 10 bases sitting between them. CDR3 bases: TGTGCCAGCAGTTCTTTTAAGGTCCAAGAGACCCAGTACTTC. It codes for CASSSFKVQETQYF.